The 14 T cell receptor beta chains given below trace back to one sample, sequenced in a study of graft-versus-host responses after intestinal transplantation. Graft tissue processing released intraepithelial and lamina propria lymphocytes. This table comes from immunoSEQ multiplex PCR, and its TCRdb copy is limited to in-frame clones, with some not included. The table has about 16,000 clones, around three quarters seen once; the top ten hold about 20%. Sequences were derived from ileum tissue, sampled roughly 3.5 months after intestinal transplant. These receptors all come from a human patient who received an intestinal transplant, so some T cells may come from the graft donor.

The gene calls are TRBV7-9 and TRBJ1-2; maybe TRBD1 (6 bases). Germline loops: CDR1 SEHNR, CDR2 FQNEAQ (reference sequence). The ends were cut back, 5 bases at V and 8 bases at J, with 21 bases in the middle. There are 15 residues in the CDR3. Here the CDR3 DNA reads TGTGCCAGCAGCAAGGACAGCTCCACCTTTGGGGGCTACACCTTC. Translating gives CASSKDSSTFGGYTF.

The V gene is TRBV7-2, the J gene TRBJ1-1, with D maybe TRBD1 (6 bases). The CDR3 spans 15 residues. Germline V gene data show CDR1 as SGHTA and CDR2 as FQGNSA. The V and J ends lost 2 bases and 5 bases respectively, with 15 bases between them. The DNA of the CDR3 is TGTGCCAGCAGCTTAATAACGGGGGGCGGGACTGAAGCTTTCTTT. Translation gives CASSLITGGGTEAFF.

The chain links TRBV11-3 to TRBJ2-3, with 15 bases lining up with TRBD2. The CDR3 contains 18 residues. Trimming took 1 base from V and 0 from J; bases not matched to a gene: 2. Looked up from germline, CDR1 is SGHNT and CDR2 is YENEEA. The CDR3 region is CASSLGTSGRASTDTQYF. DNA for the CDR3: TGTGCCAGCAGCTTAGGGACTAGCGGGAGGGCTAGCACAGATACGCAGTATTTT.

The chain is built from TRBV6-6 and TRBJ2-1, with TRBD2 matching over 7 bases. This CDR3 is 15 amino acids long. V lost 6 bases, J lost 6 bases, and 11 bases stayed unmatched. Germline CDR1 reads MNHNY; CDR2 reads SVGAGI (reference sequence). This CDR3 is CASSASGRAGNEQFF. CDR3 DNA: TGTGCCAGCAGCGCTAGCGGCCGCGCGGGCAATGAGCAGTTCTTC.

The CDR3 nucleotides are TGTGCCACCAGCTGGACGACAGGGTGTGGAAAGACCTATGGCTACACCTTC. Protein sequence: CATSWTTGCGKTYGYTF. The chain combines TRBV15 with TRBJ1-2; TRBD1 matches at 7 bases. The germline gives CDR1 LNHNV, CDR2 YYDKDF (reference sequence). V shed 5 bases, J shed 4 bases, and the junction held 16 bases outside the gene matches. The length of the CDR3 is 17 residues.

This clone appeared a single time. J is TRBJ2-3 and V is TRBV5-1; D may match TRBD1 or TRBD2 (6 bases each). This CDR3 is 18 amino acids long. The ends were cut back, 0 bases at V and 0 bases at J, with 17 bases in the middle. Germline V gene sequence: CDR1 SGHRS, CDR2 YFSETQ. Here the CDR3 DNA reads TGCGCCAGCAGCTTGGTTCCCTTGGGGGGCGGAAGCACAGATACGCAGTATTTT. This translates into CASSLVPLGGGSTDTQYF. The full variable domain, with the rest looked up from reference TRBV5-1 and TRBJ2-3, is KAGVTQTPRYLIKTRGQQVTLSCSPISGHRSVSWYQQTPGQGLQFLFEYFSETQRNKGNFPGRFSGRQFSNSRSEMNVSTLELGDSALYLCASSLVPLGGGSTDTQYFGPGTRLTVL.

The V call is TRBV5-4, the J call TRBJ2-7; 10 bases are a match to TRBD1. CDR3 size: 15 residues. V shed 3 bases, J shed 3 bases, and the junction held 6 bases outside the gene matches. Germline CDR1 and CDR2: SGHNT and YYREEE (reference sequence). Written as DNA, the CDR3 is TGTGCCAGCAGCTCTGCGACAGGGGGCTACTACGAGCAGTACTTC. As protein: CASSSATGGYYEQYF.

The chain employs TRBV4-1 and TRBJ2-7; possibly TRBD1 or TRBD2 for D (5 bases each). Trimming removed 4 bases from V and 6 bases from J, with 19 bases in between. There are 15 residues in the CDR3. Germline V gene data show CDR1 as MGHRA and CDR2 as YSYEKL. The chain's CDR3 is CASSLQWIRDPEQYF. The CDR3 DNA reads as TGCGCCAGCAGCCTACAGTGGATCCGGGACCCCGAGCAGTACTTC.

The V call is TRBV2, the J call TRBJ2-3; perhaps TRBD1 as D (6 bases). The germline CDR1 and CDR2 sequences are SNHLY and FYNNEI. This CDR3 is 13 amino acids long. The CDR3 spells CTKGPRGRDTQYF. CDR3 nucleotide sequence: TGTACCAAAGGGCCCAGGGGCAGAGATACGCAGTATTTT.

This clone has more than one count but fewer than ten. The gene calls are TRBV14 and TRBJ2-7; 7 bases match TRBD1. CDR1 SGHDN and CDR2 FVKESK come from the germline V gene. With 1 base clipped from V and 3 bases from J, the junction kept 6 bases outside the gene matches. The CDR3 is made up of 15 amino acids. The CDR3, as DNA: TGTGCCAGCAGCCAAGGGGGGACAGTGTACTACGAGCAGTACTTC. Residues: CASSQGGTVYYEQYF.

The chain employs TRBV18 and TRBJ1-2; D possibly corresponds to TRBD1 (5 bases). The CDR3 is 15 residues long. V lost 4 bases, J lost 6 bases, and 18 bases lay in between. Per germline, CDR1 KGHSH and CDR2 LQKENI. CDR3 nucleotides: TGTGCCAGCTCACGGGGCACGGCTAGGAAGGATGGCTACACCTTC. This encodes CASSRGTARKDGYTF.

The V and J genes are TRBV12-2 and TRBJ2-5; whether TRBD2, the table's D call, matches the DNA was not checked. Matching the DNA end better, TRBJ2-7 makes the J call doubtful. TRBV12-2 counts as a pseudogene. This CDR3 has 9 residues. This CDR3 reads CASRHEQYF. The CDR3 nucleotides are TGTGCAAGTCGCCACGAGCAGTACTTC.

This chain links TRBV4-1 with TRBJ2-4; perhaps TRBD1 as D (6 bases). V was trimmed by 4 bases and J by 4 bases, leaving 8 bases between them. This CDR3 is 13 amino acids long. CDR1 is MGHRA and CDR2 is YSYEKL in the germline V gene. The CDR3 DNA follows: TGCGCCAGCAGCCGACAGGAGAAAAACATTCAGTACTTC. Its translation is CASSRQEKNIQYF.

The V gene is TRBV7-9, the J gene TRBJ1-1, with D unresolved. The CDR3 extends over 12 amino acids. V lost 11 bases, J lost 0 bases, and 10 bases lay in between. Germline V gene data show CDR1 as SEHNR and CDR2 as FQNEAQ (reference sequence). The CDR3 reads CAVGGMNTEAFF. CDR3 coding DNA: TGTGCCGTGGGAGGGATGAACACTGAAGCTTTCTTT.